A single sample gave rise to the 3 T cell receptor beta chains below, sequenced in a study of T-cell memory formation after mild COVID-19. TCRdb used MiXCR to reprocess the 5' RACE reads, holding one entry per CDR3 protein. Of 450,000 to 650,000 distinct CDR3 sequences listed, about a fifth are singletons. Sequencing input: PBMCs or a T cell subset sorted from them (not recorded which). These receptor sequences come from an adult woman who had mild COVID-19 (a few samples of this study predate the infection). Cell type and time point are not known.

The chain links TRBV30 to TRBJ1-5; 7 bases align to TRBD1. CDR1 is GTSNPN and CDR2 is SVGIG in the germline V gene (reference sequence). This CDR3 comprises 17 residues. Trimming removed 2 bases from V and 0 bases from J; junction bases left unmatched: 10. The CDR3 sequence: CAWSTQGREYSNQPQHF. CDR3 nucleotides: TGTGCCTGGAGTACACAGGGGCGAGAATATAGCAATCAGCCCCAGCATTTT.

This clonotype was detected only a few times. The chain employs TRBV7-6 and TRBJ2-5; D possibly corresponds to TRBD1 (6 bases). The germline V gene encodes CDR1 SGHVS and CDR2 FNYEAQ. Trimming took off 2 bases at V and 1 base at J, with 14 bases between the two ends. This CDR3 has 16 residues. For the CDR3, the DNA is TGTGCCAGCAGCTTACCAGGGGCCGAGATCCAAGAGACCCAGTACTTC. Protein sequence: CASSLPGAEIQETQYF.

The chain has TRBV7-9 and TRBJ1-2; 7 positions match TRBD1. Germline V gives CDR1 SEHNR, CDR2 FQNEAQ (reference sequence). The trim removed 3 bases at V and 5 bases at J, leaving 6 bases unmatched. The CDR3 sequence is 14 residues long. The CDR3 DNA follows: TGTGCCAGCAGCTTGGGGGACAGAACTTATGGCTACACCTTC. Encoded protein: CASSLGDRTYGYTF.